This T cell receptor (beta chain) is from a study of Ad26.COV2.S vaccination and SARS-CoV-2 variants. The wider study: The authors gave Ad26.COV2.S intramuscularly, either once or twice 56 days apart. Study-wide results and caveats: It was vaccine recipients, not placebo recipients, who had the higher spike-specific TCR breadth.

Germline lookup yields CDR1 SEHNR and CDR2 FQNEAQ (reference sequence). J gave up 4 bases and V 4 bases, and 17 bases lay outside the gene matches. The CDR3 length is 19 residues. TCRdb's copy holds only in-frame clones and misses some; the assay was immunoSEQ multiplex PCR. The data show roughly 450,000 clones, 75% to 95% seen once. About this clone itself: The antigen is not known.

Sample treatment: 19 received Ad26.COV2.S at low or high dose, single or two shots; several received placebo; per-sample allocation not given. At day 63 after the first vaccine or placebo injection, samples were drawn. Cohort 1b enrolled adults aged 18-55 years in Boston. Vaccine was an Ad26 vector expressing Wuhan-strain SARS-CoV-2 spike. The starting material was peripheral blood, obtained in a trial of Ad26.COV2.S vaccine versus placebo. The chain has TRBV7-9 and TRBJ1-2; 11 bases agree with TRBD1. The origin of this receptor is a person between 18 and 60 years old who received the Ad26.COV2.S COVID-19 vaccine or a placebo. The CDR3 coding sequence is TGTGCCAGCAGCTCAAATAGGGGACAGGGGGTAACGACGGGCTATGGCTACACCTTC. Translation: CASSSNRGQGVTTGYGYTF.